Listed below are T cell receptor beta chains from one sample, sequenced in a study of T-cell memory formation after mild COVID-19. MiXCR, applied by TCRdb to the 5' RACE reads, yields one record per CDR3 protein. The sample lists 150,000 to 200,000 distinct CDR3 sequences, around a tenth occurring once. The sequencing sample was made of PBMCs or a T cell subset sorted from them (not recorded which). These receptors originate from a man aged 18 to 35 who had mild COVID-19 (a few samples of this study predate the infection). Cell type and time point are not known. The CDR3 runs from the conserved cysteine through the conserved F or W. A D gene is named only where the DNA matches it firmly. Size is omitted from some rows. Given values are once, few, many or a class for expanded clones.

CDR3: CASSESGSYGYTF
DNA: TGTGCCAGCAGTGAATCGGGTTCCTATGGCTACACCTTC
size: few
J: TRBJ1-2
V: TRBV6-1
D: .

CDR3: CASSYSFSRLQEAGANVLTF
DNA: TGTGCCAGCAGTTACTCGTTCAGTAGGTTGCAGGAAGCTGGGGCCAACGTCCTGACTTTC
size: .
J: TRBJ2-6
V: TRBV6-2/TRBV6-3
D: .

CDR3: CASSKNGGLENIQYF
DNA: TGTGCCAGCAGTAAGAATGGGGGGCTCGAAAACATTCAGTACTTC
size: .
J: TRBJ2-4
V: TRBV25-1
D: .

CDR3: CASSLSAGFTDTQYF
DNA: TGCGCCAGCAGCTTGAGTGCGGGGTTCACAGATACGCAGTATTTT
size: .
J: TRBJ2-3
V: TRBV5-1
D: .

CDR3: CASSKQPDEAFF
DNA: TGTGCCAGCAGCAAACAGCCCGATGAAGCTTTCTTT
size: few
J: TRBJ1-1
V: TRBV21-1
D: .

CDR3: CASSYSLRGPYNEQFF
DNA: TGTGCCAGCAGTTACTCGTTGCGGGGGCCGTACAATGAGCAGTTCTTC
size: few
J: TRBJ2-1
V: TRBV6-6
D: .

CDR3: CASGTTGGTEAFF
DNA: TGTGCCAGTGGGACCACCGGAGGCACTGAAGCTTTCTTT
size: many
J: TRBJ1-1
V: TRBV7-9
D: .

CDR3: CASSKDRALTIGNEQFF
DNA: TGTGCCAGCAGCAAGGACAGGGCCCTAACTATTGGGAATGAGCAGTTCTTC
size: many
J: TRBJ2-1
V: TRBV7-9
D: TRBD1

CDR3: CASSVGASGDYGELFF
DNA: TGTGCCAGCAGCGTAGGGGCTAGCGGGGATTACGGGGAGCTGTTTTTT
size: .
J: TRBJ2-2
V: TRBV9
D: TRBD2

CDR3: CASSQDRRSGELFF
DNA: TGCGCCAGCAGCCAAGACCGGCGGTCCGGGGAGCTGTTTTTT
size: few
J: TRBJ2-2
V: TRBV4-3
D: .

CDR3: CASSLVAGYEQYF
DNA: TGTGCCAGCAGCTTAGTGGCGGGCTACGAGCAGTACTTC
size: .
J: TRBJ2-7
V: TRBV7-2
D: .

CDR3: CASRLEGRNTEAFF
DNA: TGTGCCAGCAGGTTAGAGGGACGGAACACTGAAGCTTTCTTT
size: .
J: TRBJ1-1
V: TRBV2
D: .

CDR3: CASSQEPGPYEQYF
DNA: TGCGCCAGCAGCCAAGAGCCAGGGCCCTACGAGCAGTACTTC
size: .
J: TRBJ2-7
V: TRBV4-3
D: .

CDR3: CASSLGPSGRTDTQYF
DNA: TGTGCCAGCAGCTTAGGACCTAGCGGGCGCACAGATACGCAGTATTTT
size: .
J: TRBJ2-3
V: TRBV7-9
D: TRBD2

CDR3: CASSRQGGNQPQHF
DNA: TGTGCCAGCTCACGACAGGGGGGAAATCAGCCCCAGCATTTT
size: few
J: TRBJ1-5
V: TRBV18
D: TRBD1

CDR3: CSARDLTDIQYF
DNA: TGCAGTGCCCGTGATCTAACGGACATTCAGTACTTC
size: .
J: TRBJ2-4
V: TRBV20-1
D: .

CDR3: CASSADRGLLITGELFF
DNA: TGTGCCAGCAGCGCGGACAGGGGGCTACTCATCACCGGGGAGCTGTTTTTT
size: few
J: TRBJ2-2
V: TRBV11-2
D: TRBD1

CDR3: CAWSRGLAGGTDTQYF
DNA: TGTGCCTGGAGTCGAGGACTAGCGGGGGGCACAGATACGCAGTATTTT
size: few
J: TRBJ2-3
V: TRBV30
D: TRBD2

CDR3: CASSFLDRVGVDGYTF
DNA: TGTGCCAGCAGTTTCCTCGATCGGGTGGGGGTCGATGGCTACACCTTC
size: .
J: TRBJ1-2
V: TRBV6-2/TRBV6-3
D: .

CDR3: CASSLLAATDTQYF
DNA: TGTGCTAGCAGCTTACTAGCGGCCACAGATACGCAGTATTTT
size: .
J: TRBJ2-3
V: TRBV7-7
D: TRBD2

CDR3: CASSHLDGYSGNTIYF
DNA: TGCGCCAGCAGCCACCTCGACGGCTACTCTGGAAACACCATATATTTT
size: .
J: TRBJ1-3
V: TRBV4-3
D: .

CDR3: CASKRGAGADTQYF
DNA: TGTGCCTCCAAGCGGGGGGCCGGGGCAGATACGCAGTATTTT
size: .
J: TRBJ2-3
V: TRBV9
D: TRBD2

CDR3: CASSFLVVNTEAFF
DNA: TGTGCCAGCAGCTTCCTAGTAGTGAACACTGAAGCTTTCTTT
size: few
J: TRBJ1-1
V: TRBV7-2
D: .

CDR3: CASSEARLDRGTQYF
DNA: TGTGCCAGCAGTGAAGCTAGGCTCGATAGGGGTACGCAGTATTTT
size: .
J: TRBJ2-3
V: TRBV2
D: .

CDR3: CASSPRGGHLNSGANVLTF
DNA: TGTGCCAGCAGTCCCAGGGGGGGACACCTAAACTCTGGGGCCAACGTCCTGACTTTC
size: .
J: TRBJ2-6
V: TRBV12-3/TRBV12-4
D: .

CDR3: CASYQGGAGTDTQYF
DNA: TGCGCCAGCTATCAAGGGGGGGCCGGCACAGATACGCAGTATTTT
size: .
J: TRBJ2-3
V: TRBV5-1
D: .

CDR3: CASTIRQGETQYF
DNA: TGTGCCAGCACCATTAGACAGGGAGAGACCCAGTACTTC
size: many
J: TRBJ2-5
V: TRBV11-2
D: TRBD1

CDR3: CASSTQTLPGNTIYF
DNA: TGTGCCAGCAGCACCCAGACCCTACCGGGGAACACCATATATTTT
size: .
J: TRBJ1-3
V: TRBV7-2
D: .

CDR3: CASSTGGAEETQYF
DNA: TGCGCCAGCAGCACCGGGGGGGCTGAGGAGACCCAGTACTTC
size: many
J: TRBJ2-5
V: TRBV5-1
D: TRBD2

CDR3: CASGARGFTDTQYF
DNA: TGTGCCAGCGGCGCAAGGGGGTTCACAGATACGCAGTATTTT
size: .
J: TRBJ2-3
V: TRBV7-2
D: .

CDR3: CASSLRLSGAAEAFF
DNA: TGTGCCAGCAGCTTAAGGCTATCGGGGGCGGCTGAAGCTTTCTTT
size: .
J: TRBJ1-1
V: TRBV7-2
D: .

CDR3: CASSFRSGANVLTF
DNA: TGTGCCAGCAGCTTCAGGTCTGGGGCCAACGTCCTGACTTTC
size: few
J: TRBJ2-6
V: TRBV7-2
D: .

CDR3: CASRWAGSEKLFF
DNA: TGTGCCAGCCGGTGGGCAGGGTCGGAAAAACTGTTTTTT
size: many
J: TRBJ1-4
V: TRBV27
D: .

CDR3: CAIRETAGHGQPQHF
DNA: TGTGCCATCAGAGAAACGGCAGGGCACGGTCAGCCCCAGCATTTT
size: .
J: TRBJ1-5
V: TRBV10-3
D: .

CDR3: CSARRGAPNTEAFF
DNA: TGCAGTGCTAGAAGGGGGGCTCCGAACACTGAAGCTTTCTTT
size: .
J: TRBJ1-1
V: TRBV20-1
D: .

CDR3: CASRTGMYNEQFF
DNA: TGCGCCAGCAGGACCGGGATGTACAATGAGCAGTTCTTC
size: many
J: TRBJ2-1
V: TRBV10-2
D: .

CDR3: CASRGSGDGELFF
DNA: TGCGCCAGCAGGGGTAGCGGGGACGGGGAGCTGTTTTTT
size: few
J: TRBJ2-2
V: TRBV4-1
D: TRBD2

CDR3: CAVHLPNQETQYF
DNA: TGTGCCGTCCATCTGCCAAACCAAGAGACCCAGTACTTC
size: .
J: TRBJ2-5
V: TRBV12-3/TRBV12-4
D: .

CDR3: CASAPLPGSSGNTIYF
DNA: TGTGCCAGCGCCCCCCTCCCAGGGTCCTCTGGAAACACCATATATTTT
size: few
J: TRBJ1-3
V: TRBV6-5
D: .

CDR3: CASSQPATGELFF
DNA: TGTGCCAGCAGCCAACCGGCAACCGGGGAGCTGTTTTTT
size: few
J: TRBJ2-2
V: TRBV7-2
D: .

CDR3: CASSLVGTGDEQFF
DNA: TGTGCCAGCAGCTTAGTGGGGACAGGGGATGAGCAGTTCTTC
size: .
J: TRBJ2-1
V: TRBV7-2
D: TRBD1

CDR3: CSAPRQQGGNQPQHF
DNA: TGCAGTGCTCCTCGCCAGCAGGGGGGTAATCAGCCCCAGCATTTT
size: many
J: TRBJ1-5
V: TRBV20-1
D: TRBD1

CDR3: CASSLGGPGDTPDTQYF
DNA: TGTGCCAGCAGCTTGGGGGGCCCGGGGGACACCCCAGATACGCAGTATTTT
size: .
J: TRBJ2-3
V: TRBV5-6
D: .